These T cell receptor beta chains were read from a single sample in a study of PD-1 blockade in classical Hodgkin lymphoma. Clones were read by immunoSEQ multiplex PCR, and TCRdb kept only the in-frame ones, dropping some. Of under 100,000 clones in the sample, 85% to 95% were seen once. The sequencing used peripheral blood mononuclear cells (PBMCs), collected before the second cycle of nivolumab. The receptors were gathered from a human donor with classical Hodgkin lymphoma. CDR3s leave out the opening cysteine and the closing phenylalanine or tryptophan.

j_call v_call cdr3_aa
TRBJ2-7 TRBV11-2 ASSPSAGFKNYEQY
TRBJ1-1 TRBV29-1 SARQGEAF
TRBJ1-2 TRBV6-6 ASTRTGQVRYGYT
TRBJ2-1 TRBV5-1 ASSMGLANEQF
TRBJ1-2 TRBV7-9 ASSLAGYGYT
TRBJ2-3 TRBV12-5 ASGLGRDRGNTDTQY
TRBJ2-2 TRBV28 ASGTGDYTGELF
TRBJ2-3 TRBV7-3 ASSTTSASTDTQY
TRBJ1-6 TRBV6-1 ASSEIFYNSPLH
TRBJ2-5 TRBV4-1 ASSQRPIGETQY
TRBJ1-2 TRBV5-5 ASTWWGRGNYGYT
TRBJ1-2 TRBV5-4 ASSHRGEVHYGYT
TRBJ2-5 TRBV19 ASSIGDRGETQY
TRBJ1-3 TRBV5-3 ARSSYTDCSGNTIY
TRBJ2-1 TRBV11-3 ASSLAPVGSYNEQF
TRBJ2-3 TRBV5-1 ASSRDSPGGTDTQY
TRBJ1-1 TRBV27 ASRENTEAF
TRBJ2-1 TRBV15 ATSRDRDYNEQF
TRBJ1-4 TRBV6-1 ASSESGRSEKLF
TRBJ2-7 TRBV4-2 ASSQVLASVYEQY
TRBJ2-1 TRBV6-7 ASSYRLLGVGLF
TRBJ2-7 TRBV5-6 ASSPRATYEQY
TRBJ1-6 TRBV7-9 ASSSHGGPNSPLH
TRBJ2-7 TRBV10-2 ASTGTGVSYEQY
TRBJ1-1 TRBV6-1 ATIFTGNTEAF
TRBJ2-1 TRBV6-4 ASSPLLQGSEQF
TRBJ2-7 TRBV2 ASSGRVSYEQY
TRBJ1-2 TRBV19 ASRSSGTGTRGYT
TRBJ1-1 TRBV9 ASSSLTNTEAF
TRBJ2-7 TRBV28 ASSLKYEQY
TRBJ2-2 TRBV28 ASSYSGVNTGELF
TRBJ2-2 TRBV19 ASPIGNGRELF
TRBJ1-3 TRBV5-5 ASSLTGGNTIY
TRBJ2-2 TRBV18 ASSPYPGELF
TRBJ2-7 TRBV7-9 ASSPGQGALFEQY
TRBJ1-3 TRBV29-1 SVGPRLGESVAGNTIY
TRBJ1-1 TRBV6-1 ASSERQGPTEAF
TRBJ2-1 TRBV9 ASSVFSGRPGNEQF
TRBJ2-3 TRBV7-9 ASSASVKQY
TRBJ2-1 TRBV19 ATSLRASGNNEQF
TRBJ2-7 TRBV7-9 ASSDTGWASYEQY
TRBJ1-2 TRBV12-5 ASELNYGYT
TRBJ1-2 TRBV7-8 ASRVPNYGYT
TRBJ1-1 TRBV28 ASSLPGTEAF
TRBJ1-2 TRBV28 ASSLGQGNYGYT
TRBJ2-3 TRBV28 ASSSMAPVTQY
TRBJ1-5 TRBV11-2 ASSLGINQPQH
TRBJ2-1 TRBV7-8 ASSHRWETNNEQF
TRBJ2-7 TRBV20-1 SATRAIEQY
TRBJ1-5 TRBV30 AWFFSGGDSRSVC
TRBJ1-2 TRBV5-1 ASGPEDRIYGYT
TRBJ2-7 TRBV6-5 ASSYDSNLQD
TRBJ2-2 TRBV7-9 ASSSPRGTDEISTGELF
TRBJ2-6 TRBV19 ASSRGAYGANVLT